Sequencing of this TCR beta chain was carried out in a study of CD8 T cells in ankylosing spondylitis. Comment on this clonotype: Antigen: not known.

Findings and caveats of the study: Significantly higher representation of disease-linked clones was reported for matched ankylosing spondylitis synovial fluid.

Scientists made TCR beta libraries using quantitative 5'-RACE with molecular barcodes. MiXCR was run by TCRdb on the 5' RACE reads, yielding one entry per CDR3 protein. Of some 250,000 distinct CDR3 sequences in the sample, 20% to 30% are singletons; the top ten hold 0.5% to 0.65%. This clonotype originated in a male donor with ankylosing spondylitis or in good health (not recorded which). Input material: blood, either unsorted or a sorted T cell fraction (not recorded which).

CDR3 region: CASSAWTGQETQYF. CDR3 sequence (DNA): TGTGCCAGCAGCGCCTGGACAGGGCAAGAGACCCAGTACTTC. The chain uses TRBV11-2 and TRBJ2-5; TRBD1 agrees at 8 bases. The CDR3 runs 14 residues. V dropped 5 bases and J dropped 2; count of bases not matched to a gene: 4. CDR1 and CDR2 (germline): SGHAT, FQNNGV.